The rows below give T cell receptor beta chains drawn from one sample of a study of response to subunit inactivated influenza vaccine. One entry per CDR3 protein, called by TCRdb with MiXCR from the RT-PCR reads. The sample includes 250,000 to 350,000 distinct CDR3 sequences, around 22% of them seen just once. This material consisted of PBMCs from blood, taken less than 22 months after vaccination. These receptors originate from a man between 50 and 75 years old who received an inactivated influenza vaccine. CDR3s include the opening cysteine and the closing phenylalanine or tryptophan. The D gene is left open where the match is weak. A clone size is listed for some rows: how often the clone was seen (once, few, many), or a class if it is expanded.

V gene,clone size,D gene,J gene,CDR3 protein,CDR3 DNA
TRBV7-3,.,TRBD1,TRBJ1-1,CASSSVPGQGEAFF,TGTGCCAGCAGCTCCGTCCCGGGACAGGGAGAGGCTTTCTTT
TRBV5-1,.,TRBD2,TRBJ2-3,CASSIGTSGGSADTQYF,TGCGCCAGCAGCATCGGGACTAGCGGGGGCAGTGCAGATACGCAGTATTTT
TRBV20-1,.,.,TRBJ2-1,CSARDSGRGLHNEQFF,TGCAGTGCTAGAGATTCTGGTAGGGGGTTACACAATGAGCAGTTCTTC
TRBV7-2,few,.,TRBJ2-1,CASSPGPGSYNEQFF,TGTGCCAGCAGCCCGGGACCAGGGAGCTACAATGAGCAGTTCTTC
TRBV7-2,.,.,TRBJ2-1,CASSLKSEQFF,TGTGCCAGCAGCTTAAAGAGTGAGCAGTTCTTC
TRBV20-1,few,.,TRBJ2-3,CSARGNRDTDTQYF,TGCAGTGCTAGAGGTAACAGGGACACAGATACGCAGTATTTT
TRBV4-3,few,TRBD2,TRBJ2-3,CASSQDMERGGSTDTQYF,TGCGCCAGCAGCCAAGATATGGAGCGGGGGGGCTCCACAGATACGCAGTATTTT
TRBV4-1,few,.,TRBJ1-5,CASSLVRGNQPQHF,TGCGCCAGCAGCCTAGTAAGGGGTAATCAGCCCCAGCATTTT
TRBV4-2,.,.,TRBJ1-4,CASSTNRATNEKLFF,TGTGCCAGCAGCACAAACAGGGCAACTAATGAAAAACTGTTTTTT
TRBV5-1,few,TRBD1,TRBJ1-6,CASKTGDPSPLHF,TGCGCCAGCAAGACAGGGGATCCTTCACCCCTCCACTTT
TRBV6-5,.,.,TRBJ1-6,CASSYLLQGGNSPLHF,TGTGCCAGCAGTTACCTTCTGCAGGGAGGAAATTCACCCCTCCACTTT
TRBV21-1,.,.,TRBJ1-6,CASSKALWGQLENSPLHF,TGTGCCAGCAGCAAAGCGCTATGGGGACAGTTAGAAAATTCACCCCTCCACTTT
TRBV20-1,few,.,TRBJ2-3,CSARGHFTDTQYF,TGCAGTGCTAGAGGGCACTTCACAGATACGCAGTATTTT
TRBV20-1,.,TRBD1,TRBJ2-4,CSAEGDSKNIQYF,TGCAGTGCAGAGGGGGACAGTAAAAACATTCAGTACTTC